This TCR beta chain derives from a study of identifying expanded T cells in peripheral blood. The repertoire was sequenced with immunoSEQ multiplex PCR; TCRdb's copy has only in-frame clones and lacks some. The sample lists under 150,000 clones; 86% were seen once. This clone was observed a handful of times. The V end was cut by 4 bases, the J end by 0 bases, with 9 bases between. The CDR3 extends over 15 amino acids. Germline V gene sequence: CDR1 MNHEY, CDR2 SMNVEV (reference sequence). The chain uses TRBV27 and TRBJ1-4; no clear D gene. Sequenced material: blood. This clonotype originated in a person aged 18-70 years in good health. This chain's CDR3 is CASSSDLSTNEKLFF. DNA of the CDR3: TGTGCCAGCAGTTCCGACCTTTCAACTAATGAAAAACTGTTTTTT.